The 19 T cell receptor beta chains in this list originate from one sample, sequenced in a study of Graves' ophthalmopathy and Graves' hyperthyroidism. Investigators amplified TCR beta CDR3 regions from RNA transcripts. HTBI primers primed a first-round RT-PCR, and a second-round multiplex PCR followed. Using its own MiXCR run on the multiplex PCR reads, TCRdb lists one record per CDR3 protein. The profile shows about 640,000 distinct CDR3 sequences, roughly 39% of them singletons. The material sequenced was peripheral blood. Receptor source: an adult man with Graves' ophthalmopathy.

This clonotype was detected once. The rearrangement links TRBV24-1 to TRBJ2-5; possibly TRBD1 or TRBD2 for D (5 bases each). The better agreement between TRBJ2-1 and the DNA end casts doubt on the J call. The CDR3 runs 12 residues. Germline values: CDR1 KGHDR, CDR2 SFDVKD. In DNA, the CDR3 is TGTGCCACCCGGGACGGAGAATCTGAGCAGTTCTTC. As protein: CATRDGESEQFF.

The table lists this clonotype with many counts. The J gene is TRBJ1-6, the V gene TRBV5-4; 11 bases are shared with TRBD1. V was clipped by 3 bases and J by 7 bases; unmatched bases: 6. This CDR3 region has 16 residues. Germline V lookup: CDR1 SGHNT, CDR2 YYREEE (reference sequence). In nucleotides, the CDR3 is TGTGCCAGCAGCTCTCGGACAGGGGGCGCGAATTCACCCCTCCACTTT. Translation: CASSSRTGGANSPLHF.

The V and J genes are TRBV9 and TRBJ2-7, with 7 bases that match TRBD1. Germline CDR1 reads SGDLS; CDR2 reads YYNGEE. The CDR3 totals 14 residues. With V trimmed by 4 bases and J by 3 bases, 7 bases remained unmatched. The CDR3 loop is CASSPGQRDYEQYF. For the CDR3, the DNA is TGTGCCAGCAGCCCGGGACAGAGGGACTACGAGCAGTACTTC.

The sample holds one count of this clonotype. The chain joins TRBV4-1 to TRBJ1-2; D is undetermined. The germline V and J ends were trimmed by 2 bases and 1 base, with 5 bases remaining between them. CDR1 is MGHRA and CDR2 is YSYEKL in the germline V gene. This CDR3 spans 13 amino acids. CDR3 residues: CASSQTFNYGYTF. The CDR3 nucleotides are TGCGCCAGCAGCCAAACGTTTAACTATGGCTACACCTTC.

This clonotype was observed many times. V usage is TRBV10-1 and J usage is TRBJ2-7; D is undetermined. V shed 10 bases and J shed 7 bases, with 11 bases lying between them. Per the germline V gene, CDR1 is WNHNN and CDR2 is SYGVQD (reference sequence). The CDR3 has 10 amino acids. The CDR3 nucleotides are TGCGCCAACCACTTCCAAGAGCAGTACTTC. It specifies CANHFQEQYF.

This clonotype has more than one count but fewer than ten. The chain employs TRBV20-1 and TRBJ1-4; TRBD1 is a possible D gene (5 bases). Germline V gives CDR1 DFQATT, CDR2 SNEGSKA (reference sequence). The V end was cut by 3 bases, the J end by 3 bases, with 14 bases between. This CDR3 comprises 15 residues. The CDR3 bases are TGCAGTGCTAGCCCGCCAAGAGGGGCTAATGAAAAACTGTTTTTT. It encodes CSASPPRGANEKLFF.

This clonotype was counted many times. This chain uses TRBV24-1 with TRBJ2-7; D call uncertain. Trimming left V 1 base short and J 2 bases short, with 8 bases between. The germline gives CDR1 KGHDR, CDR2 SFDVKD. This CDR3 comprises 14 residues. CDR3 sequence reads: CATSDFRSPYEQYF. In DNA, the CDR3 is TGTGCCACCAGTGATTTCCGGTCCCCCTACGAGCAGTACTTC.

This rearrangement joins TRBV2 to TRBJ2-5; 7 bases line up with TRBD1. V gave up 6 bases and J gave up 1 base; unmatched junction bases: 8. The V gene's germline CDR1 is SNHLY and CDR2 FYNNEI. The CDR3 is 15 residues long. CDR3 sequence reads: CASSVDRDSQETQYF. Here the CDR3 DNA reads TGTGCCAGCAGCGTAGACCGGGACAGCCAAGAGACCCAGTACTTC.

This clonotype came up many times. This chain links TRBV7-9 with TRBJ1-2, with unresolved D. V lost 6 bases and J lost 6, with 11 bases in between. This CDR3 has 12 amino acids. From germline, CDR1 is SEHNR and CDR2 FQNEAQ (reference sequence). This CDR3 is CASSSAGNGYTF. The CDR3, as DNA: TGTGCCAGCAGTTCCGCCGGCAATGGCTACACCTTC.

CDR3 in DNA: TGTGCCAGCAGCTTAGTGCCCGGGGGGGGGATCTACAATGAGCAGTTCTTC. This sequence encodes CASSLVPGGGIYNEQFF. This rearrangement joins TRBV7-2 to TRBJ2-1; 8 bases are a match to TRBD2. V lost 1 base and J lost 3; bases outside the gene matches: 8. This CDR3 is 17 amino acids long. The germline gives CDR1 SGHTA, CDR2 FQGNSA.

This clonotype was counted at least ten times. The rearrangement uses TRBV9 and TRBJ1-2; 7 positions agree with TRBD1. The CDR3 is 14 residues long. Germline V gives CDR1 SGDLS, CDR2 YYNGEE. V gave up 3 bases and J gave up 0 bases; unmatched junction bases: 2. CDR3 sequence (DNA): TGTGCCAGCAGCGCGGGACAGCCTAACTATGGCTACACCTTC. As protein: CASSAGQPNYGYTF.

This clonotype was found many times. This chain uses TRBV9 with TRBJ2-7; 7 bases agree with TRBD2. After removal of 0 bases from V and 7 bases from J, the junction contained 7 bases not matched to a gene. Germline loops: CDR1 SGDLS, CDR2 YYNGEE. The CDR3 is 14 amino acids. CDR3 bases: TGTGCCAGCAGCGTAGGACTAGCAACAGGTGAGCAGTACTTC. As protein: CASSVGLATGEQYF.

This clonotype was recorded at least ten times. The chain joins TRBV7-7 to TRBJ2-5; D may correspond to TRBD1 or TRBD2 (5 bases each). Trimming pared 5 bases from V and 0 bases from J, leaving 7 bases between. CDR1 is SSHAT and CDR2 is FNYEAQ in the germline V gene (reference sequence). The CDR3 is made up of 13 amino acids. This CDR3 is CASSGTYQETQYF. DNA of the CDR3: TGTGCCAGCAGCGGGACGTACCAAGAGACCCAGTACTTC.

The V call is TRBV29-1, the J call TRBJ2-6; D is possibly TRBD1 (5 bases). The CDR3 covers 18 residues. The V and J ends lost 8 bases and 0 bases respectively, with 23 bases between them. CDR1 and CDR2 from the germline V gene are SQVTM and ANQGSEA. The CDR3 DNA sequence: TGCAGCCCTAGTCTTGGGGCCCTCAGCTTCTCTGGGGCCAACGTCCTGACTTTC. Protein product: CSPSLGALSFSGANVLTF.

The J gene is TRBJ1-2, the V gene TRBV15, with D possibly being TRBD1 (5 bases). The CDR3 runs 14 residues. Germline CDR1 reads LNHNV; CDR2 reads YYDKDF (reference sequence). The CDR3 DNA sequence: TGTGCTCCCTTGCTTTCGGGGGGTAACTATGGCTACACCTTC. The encoded protein is CAPLLSGGNYGYTF.

At least ten counts were recorded for this clonotype. The J gene is TRBJ2-5, the V gene TRBV4-3; D tentatively reads TRBD1 or TRBD2 (7 bases each). The length of the CDR3 is 15 residues. Germline-derived CDR1 and CDR2 are LGHNA and YSLEER. V lost 2 bases, J lost 5 bases, and 15 bases lay in between. The CDR3 nucleotides read TGCGCCAGCAGCCAACAGGGGGGACTATCGGAGACCCAGTACTTC. Amino acid sequence: CASSQQGGLSETQYF.

The DNA for the CDR3 is TGTGCCAGCAGCTTGGAACAGAGGTGGCACTATGGCTACACCTTC. Protein product: CASSLEQRWHYGYTF. The rearrangement joins TRBV5-4 to TRBJ1-2; D remains ambiguous. There are 15 residues in the CDR3. The germline gives CDR1 SGHNT, CDR2 YYREEE (reference sequence). Trimming cost V 0 bases and J 3 bases, with 12 bases left between them.

This clonotype was counted a few times. Possible read error: a much larger clone is one base away. This chain joins TRBV15 and TRBJ2-2; possibly TRBD1 for D (7 bases). CDR3 length equals 19 residues. Germline values: CDR1 LNHNV, CDR2 YYDKDF (reference sequence). CDR3 loop: CAASRQGGRGLANTGELFF. The CDR3 nucleotides read TGTGCCGCCAGCAGGCAGGGGGGCAGGGGTCTTGCGAACACCGGGGAGCTGTTTTTT.

At least ten counts were recorded for this clonotype. The CDR3 coding sequence is TGTGCCAGCAGCTTCGACGTGTTGACTGAAGCTTTCTTT. This codes for CASSFDVLTEAFF. The chain is built from TRBV11-2 and TRBJ1-1; unclear D gene. Trimming removed 3 bases at V and 5 bases at J, with 10 bases between. The CDR3 runs to 13 residues. Germline values: CDR1 SGHAT, CDR2 FQNNGV.